This T cell receptor (beta chain) was captured in a study of CD8+CD57+ T cells in acquired aplastic anemia. Looking at the study overall: Across the sorted CD4+ and CD8+ cells, DNA amounts averaged about 3.1 ug. Points from the study as a whole: Patients and controls were not found to differ significantly in CD8+ Simpson's diversity. Patients and controls turned out to have 25 to 30 CD8+ CDR3 sequences in common.

Selection for sequencing was limited to patients who had shown CD8+CD57+ cell expansion by flow cytometry. Remarks on this clonotype: Its cognate antigen is unknown.

The germline gives CDR1 DFQATT, CDR2 SNEGSKA (reference sequence). The CDR3 runs to 13 residues. V lost 6 bases to trimming and J lost 6 bases; unmatched junction nucleotides: 7. Profiles of TCR beta VDJ and CDR3 were generated from a genomic DNA template. TCRdb fed the reads into MiXCR, producing one record per CDR3 protein. The sample holds 180,000 or so distinct CDR3 sequences, around 48% seen once. The specimen sequenced was sorted CD4+, CD8+, or CD8+CD57+ T cells (not recorded which) from PBMCs. The chain joins TRBV20-1 to TRBJ2-7; 11 bases align to TRBD2. This TCR was sampled from a human donor with aplastic anemia. CDR3 in amino acids: CSARLAGFSEQYF. CDR3 coding DNA: TGCAGTGCGCGACTAGCGGGATTCAGCGAGCAGTACTTC.